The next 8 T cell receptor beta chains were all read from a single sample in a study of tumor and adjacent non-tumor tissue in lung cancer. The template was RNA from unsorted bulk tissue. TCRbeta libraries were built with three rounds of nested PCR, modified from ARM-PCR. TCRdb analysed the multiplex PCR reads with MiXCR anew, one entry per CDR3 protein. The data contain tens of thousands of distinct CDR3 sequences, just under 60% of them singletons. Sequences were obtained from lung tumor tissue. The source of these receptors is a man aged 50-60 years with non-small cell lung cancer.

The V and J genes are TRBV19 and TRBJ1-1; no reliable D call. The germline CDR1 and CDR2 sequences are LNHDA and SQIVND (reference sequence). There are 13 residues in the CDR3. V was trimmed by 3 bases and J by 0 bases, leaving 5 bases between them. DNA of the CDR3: TGTGCCAGTAGTATCTTCCTGAACACTGAAGCTTTCTTT. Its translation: CASSIFLNTEAFF.

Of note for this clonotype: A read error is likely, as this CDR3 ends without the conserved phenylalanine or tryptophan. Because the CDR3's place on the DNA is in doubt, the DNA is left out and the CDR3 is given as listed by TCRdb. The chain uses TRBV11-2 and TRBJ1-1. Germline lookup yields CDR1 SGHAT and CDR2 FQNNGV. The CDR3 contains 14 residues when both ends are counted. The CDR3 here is CASSVDRYGTEAFS.

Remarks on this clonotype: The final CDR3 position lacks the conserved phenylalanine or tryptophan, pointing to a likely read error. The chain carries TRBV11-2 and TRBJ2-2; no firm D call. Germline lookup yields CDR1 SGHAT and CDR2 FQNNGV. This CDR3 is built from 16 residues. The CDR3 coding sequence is TGTACCAGCAGCTTAGACCGGGTTCGGTTTACCGGGGAGCTGTTTATT. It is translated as CTSSLDRVRFTGELFI.

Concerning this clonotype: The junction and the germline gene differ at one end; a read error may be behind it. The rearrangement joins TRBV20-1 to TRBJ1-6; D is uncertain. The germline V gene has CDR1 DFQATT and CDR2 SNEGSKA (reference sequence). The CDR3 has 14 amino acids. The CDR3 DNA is TGCAGTGCCAGAGGGCAAACCTATAATTCACCCTTCCACTTT. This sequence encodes CSARGQTYNSPFHF.

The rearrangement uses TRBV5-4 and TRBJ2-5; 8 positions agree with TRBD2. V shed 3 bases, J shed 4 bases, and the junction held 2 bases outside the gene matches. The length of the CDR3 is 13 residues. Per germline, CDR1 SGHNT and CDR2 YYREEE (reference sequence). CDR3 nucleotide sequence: TGTGCCAGCAGCTCCGGGAGGGGAGAGACCCAGTACTTC. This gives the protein CASSSGRGETQYF.

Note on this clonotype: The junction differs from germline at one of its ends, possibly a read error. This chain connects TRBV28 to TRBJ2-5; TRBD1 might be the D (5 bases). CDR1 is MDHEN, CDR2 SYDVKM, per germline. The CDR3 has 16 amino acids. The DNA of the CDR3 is TGTGACAGCAGTATCCTATCCTGGGTGGGGCAGGAGACCCAGTACTTC. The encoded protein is CDSSILSWVGQETQYF.

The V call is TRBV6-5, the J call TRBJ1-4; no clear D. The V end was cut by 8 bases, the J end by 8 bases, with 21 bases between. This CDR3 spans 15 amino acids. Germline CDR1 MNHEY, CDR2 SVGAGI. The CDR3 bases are TGTGCCAGCGGTTGCTCCGACCTGGGTTTCGAAAAACTGTTTTTT. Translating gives CASGCSDLGFEKLFF.

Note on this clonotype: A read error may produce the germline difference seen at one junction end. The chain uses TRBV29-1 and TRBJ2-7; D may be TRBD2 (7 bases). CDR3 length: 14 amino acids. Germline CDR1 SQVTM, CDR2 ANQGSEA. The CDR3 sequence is CSARTRGGLYEQYF. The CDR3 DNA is TGCAGCGCAAGGACTAGGGGGGGCCTCTACGAACAGTACTTC.